This T cell receptor (beta chain) is from a study of memory CD4+ T cells and cytomegalovirus serostatus. Overall study context: This sample comes from healthy Belgian adults, about 10 CMV seropositive, approximately 22 seronegative.

The CDR3 sequence is 18 residues long. The V and J ends lost 0 bases and 0 bases respectively, with 18 bases between them. The V gene's germline CDR1 is SGHRS and CDR2 YFSETQ. This table comes from immunoSEQ multiplex PCR, and its TCRdb copy is limited to in-frame clones, with some not included. The sample comprises under 80,000 clones, 60% to 80% of which are singletons, and 2% to 3% rests with the top ten. Single viable CD3+CD4+CD8-CD45RO+ cells were sorted as the memory CD4+ T cells. The source material was memory CD4+ T cells from blood. This chain links TRBV5-1 with TRBJ2-5, with D perhaps given as TRBD1 or TRBD2 (7 bases each). The TCR sequence derives from an adult in good health and CMV-seropositive. The CDR3 bases are TGCGCCAGCAGCTTGGGCCCAGGGGGGGCCCTTTACCAAGAGACCCAGTACTTC. As protein: CASSLGPGGALYQETQYF.